This TCR beta chain was found in a study of shared clonotypes between healthy human individuals. The table came from immunoSEQ multiplex PCR; TCRdb's copy has only in-frame clones and leaves some out. Of about 600,000 clones in the sample, 70% to 80% were seen once. V was shortened by 6 bases and J by 1 base, with 17 bases between the two germline ends. Germline V gene data show CDR1 as SGHVS and CDR2 as FQNEAQ. This CDR3 has 16 amino acids. Sequenced input: PBMCs. The chain carries TRBV7-8 and TRBJ2-3; TRBD2 might be the D (5 bases). This receptor was obtained from a woman aged 40 to 50 in good health. Some clones in this sample may be carry-over from other donors' samples. The CDR3 region is CASSPRSGGGTDTQYF. CDR3 sequence (DNA): TGTGCCAGCAGTCCCCGGAGCGGAGGCGGCACAGATACGCAGTATTTT.